This T cell receptor beta chain comes out of a study of Graves' ophthalmopathy and Graves' hyperthyroidism. Each hyperthyroidism patient was newly diagnosed, with under 2 months' duration, and aged 18 to 65. Certain patients were not enrolled. These were patients with other autoimmune diseases, uncontrolled infections, pregnancy or lactation. With 4 bases removed from V and 5 bases from J, the gap between germline ends came to 14 bases. CDR1 is KGHDR and CDR2 is SFDVKD in the germline V gene. The CDR3 sequence is 14 residues long. Investigators amplified TCR beta CDR3 regions from RNA transcripts. An opening RT-PCR round employed HTBI primers and preceded a second-round multiplex PCR. TCRdb redid the calling of the multiplex PCR reads with MiXCR, one entry per CDR3 protein. The sample shows around 1,000,000 distinct CDR3 sequences, 35% to 40% of them seen only once. This clonotype was recorded many times.

This clonotype was sampled from an adult man with Graves' hyperthyroidism. Sequences were obtained from peripheral blood or thyroid tissue (not recorded which). This chain uses TRBV24-1 with TRBJ2-7; D call uncertain. For the CDR3, the DNA is TGTGCCACCAGTGACCCCCGGCGGTGGGACGAGCAGTACTTC. It codes for CATSDPRRWDEQYF.